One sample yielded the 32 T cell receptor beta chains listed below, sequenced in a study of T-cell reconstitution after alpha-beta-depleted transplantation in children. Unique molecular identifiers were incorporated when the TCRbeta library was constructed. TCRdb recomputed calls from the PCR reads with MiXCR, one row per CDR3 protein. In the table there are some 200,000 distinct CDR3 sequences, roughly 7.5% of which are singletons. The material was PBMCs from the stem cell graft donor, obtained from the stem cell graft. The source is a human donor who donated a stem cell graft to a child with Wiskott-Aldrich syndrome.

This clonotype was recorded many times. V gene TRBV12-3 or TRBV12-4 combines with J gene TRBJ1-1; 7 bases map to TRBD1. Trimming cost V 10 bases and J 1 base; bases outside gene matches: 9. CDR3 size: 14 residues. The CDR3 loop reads CATTLDRPNTEAFF. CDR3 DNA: TGTGCCACTACTCTGGACAGGCCGAACACTGAAGCTTTCTTT.

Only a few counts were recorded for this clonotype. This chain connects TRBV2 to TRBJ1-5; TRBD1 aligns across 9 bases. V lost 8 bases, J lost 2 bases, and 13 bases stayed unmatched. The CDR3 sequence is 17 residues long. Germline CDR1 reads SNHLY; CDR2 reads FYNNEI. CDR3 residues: CASLRDRAAEGNQPQHF. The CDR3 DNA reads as TGTGCCAGCCTTAGGGACAGGGCTGCAGAAGGCAATCAGCCCCAGCATTTT. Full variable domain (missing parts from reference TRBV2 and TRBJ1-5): EPEVTQTPSHQVTQMGQEVILRCVPISNHLYFYWYRQILGQKVEFLVSFYNNEISEKSEIFDDQFSVERPDGSNFTLKIRSTKLEDSAMYFCASLRDRAAEGNQPQHFGDGTRLSIL.

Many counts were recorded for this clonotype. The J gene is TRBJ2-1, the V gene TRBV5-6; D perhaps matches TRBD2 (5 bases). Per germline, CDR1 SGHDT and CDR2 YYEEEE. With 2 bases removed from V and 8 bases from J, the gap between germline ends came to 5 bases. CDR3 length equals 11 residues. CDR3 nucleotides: TGTGCCAGCAGCTTAGCGGATGAGCAGTTCTTC. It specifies CASSLADEQFF.

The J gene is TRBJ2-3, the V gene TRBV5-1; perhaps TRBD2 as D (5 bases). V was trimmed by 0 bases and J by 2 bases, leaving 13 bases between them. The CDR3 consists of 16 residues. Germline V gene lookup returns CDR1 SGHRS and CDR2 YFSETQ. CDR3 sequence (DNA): TGCGCCAGCAGCTTGGTTTCGGCGGGCATCACAGATACGCAGTATTTT. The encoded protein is CASSLVSAGITDTQYF.

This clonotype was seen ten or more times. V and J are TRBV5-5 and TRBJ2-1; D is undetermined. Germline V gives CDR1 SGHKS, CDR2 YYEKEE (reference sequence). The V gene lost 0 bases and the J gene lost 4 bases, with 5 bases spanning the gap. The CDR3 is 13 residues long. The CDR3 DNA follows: TGTGCCAGCAGCTTGGTCCGTTACAATGAGCAGTTCTTC. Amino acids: CASSLVRYNEQFF.

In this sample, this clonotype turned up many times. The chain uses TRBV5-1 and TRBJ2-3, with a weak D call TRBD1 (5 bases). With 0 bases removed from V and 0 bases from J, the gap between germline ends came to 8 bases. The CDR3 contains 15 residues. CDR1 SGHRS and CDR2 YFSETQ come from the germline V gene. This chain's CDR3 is CASSLGQFSTDTQYF. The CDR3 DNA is TGCGCCAGCAGCTTGGGACAGTTCAGCACAGATACGCAGTATTTT.

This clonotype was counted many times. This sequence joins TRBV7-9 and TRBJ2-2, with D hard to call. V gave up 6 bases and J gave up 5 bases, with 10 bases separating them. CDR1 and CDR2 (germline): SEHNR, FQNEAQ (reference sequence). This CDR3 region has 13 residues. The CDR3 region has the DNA TGTGCCAGCAGTTTGCGCCAGACCGGGGAGCTGTTTTTT. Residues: CASSLRQTGELFF.

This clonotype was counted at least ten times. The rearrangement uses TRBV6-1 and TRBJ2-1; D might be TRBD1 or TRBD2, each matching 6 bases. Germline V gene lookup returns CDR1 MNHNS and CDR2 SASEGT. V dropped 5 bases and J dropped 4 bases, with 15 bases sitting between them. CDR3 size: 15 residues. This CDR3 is CASSPVQGLYNEQFF. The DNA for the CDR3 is TGTGCCAGCAGTCCCGTACAGGGACTTTACAATGAGCAGTTCTTC.

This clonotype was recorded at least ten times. The CDR3 nucleotides are TGCAGTGCTAGCAGTATGGGGGGGCAGCCCCAGCATTTT. This translates into CSASSMGGQPQHF. The chain employs TRBV20-1 and TRBJ1-5, with a tentative D call TRBD1 (5 bases). Trimming took 3 bases from V and 7 from J, leaving 13 bases between them. Germline CDR1 DFQATT, CDR2 SNEGSKA (reference sequence). The length of the CDR3 is 13 residues.

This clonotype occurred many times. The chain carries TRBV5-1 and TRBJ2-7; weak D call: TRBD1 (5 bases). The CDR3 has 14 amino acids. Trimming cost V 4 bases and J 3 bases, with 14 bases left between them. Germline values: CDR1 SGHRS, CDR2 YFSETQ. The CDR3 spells CASSQDRPFYEQYF. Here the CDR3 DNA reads TGCGCCAGCAGCCAAGACAGACCCTTCTACGAGCAGTACTTC.

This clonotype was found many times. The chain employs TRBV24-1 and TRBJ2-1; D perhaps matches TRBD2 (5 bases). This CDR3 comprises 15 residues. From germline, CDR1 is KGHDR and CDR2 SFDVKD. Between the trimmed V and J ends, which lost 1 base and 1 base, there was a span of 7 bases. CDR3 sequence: CATSDLGRSYNEQFF. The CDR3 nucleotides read TGTGCCACCAGTGATTTAGGGAGATCCTACAATGAGCAGTTCTTC.

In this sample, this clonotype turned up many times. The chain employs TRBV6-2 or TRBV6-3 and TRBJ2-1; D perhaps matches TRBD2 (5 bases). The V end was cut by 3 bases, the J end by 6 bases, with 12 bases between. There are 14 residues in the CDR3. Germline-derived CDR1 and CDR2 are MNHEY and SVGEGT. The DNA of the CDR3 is TGTGCCAGCAGTTATAAAAGCGGTATCAATGAGCAGTTCTTC. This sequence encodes CASSYKSGINEQFF.

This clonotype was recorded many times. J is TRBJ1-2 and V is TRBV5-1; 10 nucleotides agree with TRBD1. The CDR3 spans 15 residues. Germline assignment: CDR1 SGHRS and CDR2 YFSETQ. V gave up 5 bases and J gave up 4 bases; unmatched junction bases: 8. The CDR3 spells CASSYSGTGVYGYTF. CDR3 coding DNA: TGCGCCAGCAGTTATTCCGGGACAGGGGTCTATGGCTACACCTTC. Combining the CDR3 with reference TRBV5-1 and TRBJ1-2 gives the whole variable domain KAGVTQTPRYLIKTRGQQVTLSCSPISGHRSVSWYQQTPGQGLQFLFEYFSETQRNKGNFPGRFSGRQFSNSRSEMNVSTLELGDSALYLCASSYSGTGVYGYTFGSGTRLTVV.

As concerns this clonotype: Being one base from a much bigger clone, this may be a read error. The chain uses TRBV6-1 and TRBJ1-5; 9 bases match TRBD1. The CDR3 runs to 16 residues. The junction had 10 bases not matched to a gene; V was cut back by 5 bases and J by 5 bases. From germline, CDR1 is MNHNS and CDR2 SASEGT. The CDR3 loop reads CASSPGQGRPYQPQHF. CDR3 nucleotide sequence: TGTGCCAGCAGTCCCGGACAGGGGAGACCCTATCAGCCCCAGCATTTT.

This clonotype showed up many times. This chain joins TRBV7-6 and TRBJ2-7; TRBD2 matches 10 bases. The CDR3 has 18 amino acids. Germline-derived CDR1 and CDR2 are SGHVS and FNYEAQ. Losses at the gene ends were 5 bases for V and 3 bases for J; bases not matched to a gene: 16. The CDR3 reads CASSPLDSGGPTLYEQYF. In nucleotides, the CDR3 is TGTGCCAGCAGCCCCTTGGATAGCGGGGGGCCTACCCTCTACGAGCAGTACTTC.

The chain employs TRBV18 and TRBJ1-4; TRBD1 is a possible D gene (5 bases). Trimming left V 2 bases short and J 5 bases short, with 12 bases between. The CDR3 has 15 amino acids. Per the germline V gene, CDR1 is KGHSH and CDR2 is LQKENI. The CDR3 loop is CASSPVDSLNEKLFF. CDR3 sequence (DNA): TGTGCCAGCTCACCAGTCGACAGTCTGAATGAAAAACTGTTTTTT.

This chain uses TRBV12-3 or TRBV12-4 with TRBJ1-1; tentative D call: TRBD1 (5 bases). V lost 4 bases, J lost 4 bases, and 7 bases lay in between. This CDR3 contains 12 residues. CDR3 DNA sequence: TGTGCCAGCAGTTGGGGGAGCACTGAAGCTTTCTTT. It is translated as CASSWGSTEAFF.

CDR3 bases: TGTGCCAGCAGCCCGATTTGGGGCTCTGGGGCCAACGTCCTGACTTTC. Protein product: CASSPIWGSGANVLTF. The rearrangement joins TRBV3-1 to TRBJ2-6; D is ambiguous. Trimming took off 4 bases at V and 0 bases at J, with 10 bases between the two ends. Germline V gene data show CDR1 as LGHDT and CDR2 as YNNKEL (reference sequence). This CDR3 is built from 16 residues.

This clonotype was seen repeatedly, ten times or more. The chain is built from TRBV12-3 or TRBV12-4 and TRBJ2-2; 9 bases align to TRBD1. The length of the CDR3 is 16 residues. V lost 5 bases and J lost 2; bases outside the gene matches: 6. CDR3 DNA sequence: TGTGCCAGCAGTATTCACAGGGGGCCCAACACCGGGGAGCTGTTTTTT. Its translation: CASSIHRGPNTGELFF.

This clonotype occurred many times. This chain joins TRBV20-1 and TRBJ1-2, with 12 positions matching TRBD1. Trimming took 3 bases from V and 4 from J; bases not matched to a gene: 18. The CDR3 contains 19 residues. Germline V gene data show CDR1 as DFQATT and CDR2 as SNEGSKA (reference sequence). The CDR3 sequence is CSASPSRRDRGRSSYGYTF. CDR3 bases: TGCAGTGCTAGTCCCAGTCGTCGGGACAGGGGGCGGAGTAGCTATGGCTACACCTTC.

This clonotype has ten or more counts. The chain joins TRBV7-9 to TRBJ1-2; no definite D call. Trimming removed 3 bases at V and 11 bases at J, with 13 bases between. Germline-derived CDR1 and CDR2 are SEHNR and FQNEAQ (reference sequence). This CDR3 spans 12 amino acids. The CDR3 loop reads CASSFLATGYTF. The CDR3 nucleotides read TGTGCCAGCAGCTTTTTAGCCACTGGATACACCTTC.

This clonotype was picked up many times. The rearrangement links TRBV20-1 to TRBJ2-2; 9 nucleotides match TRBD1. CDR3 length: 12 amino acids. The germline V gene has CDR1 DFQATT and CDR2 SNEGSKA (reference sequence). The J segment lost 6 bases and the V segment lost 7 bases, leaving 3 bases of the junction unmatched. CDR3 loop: CSVRQGAGELFF. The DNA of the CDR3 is TGCAGTGTCCGACAGGGGGCCGGGGAGCTGTTTTTT.

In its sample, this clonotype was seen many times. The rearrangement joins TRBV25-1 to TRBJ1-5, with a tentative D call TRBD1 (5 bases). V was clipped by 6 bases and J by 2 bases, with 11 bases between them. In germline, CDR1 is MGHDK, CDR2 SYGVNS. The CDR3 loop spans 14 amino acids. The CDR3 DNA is TGTGCCAGCAGGGGGGGTGATGGCAATCAGCCCCAGCATTTT. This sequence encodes CASRGGDGNQPQHF.

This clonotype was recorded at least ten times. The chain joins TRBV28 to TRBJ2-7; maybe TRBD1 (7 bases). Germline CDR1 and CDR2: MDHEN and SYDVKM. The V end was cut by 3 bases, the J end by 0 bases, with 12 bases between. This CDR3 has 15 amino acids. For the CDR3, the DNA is TGTGCCAGCAGTTTCGGAGGGGGCACCTCCTACGAGCAGTACTTC. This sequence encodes CASSFGGGTSYEQYF. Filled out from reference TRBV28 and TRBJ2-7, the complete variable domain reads DVKVTQSSRYLVKRTGEKVFLECVQDMDHENMFWYRQDPGLGLRLIYFSYDVKMKEKGDIPEGYSVSREKKERFSLILESASTNQTSMYLCASSFGGGTSYEQYFGPGTRLTVT.

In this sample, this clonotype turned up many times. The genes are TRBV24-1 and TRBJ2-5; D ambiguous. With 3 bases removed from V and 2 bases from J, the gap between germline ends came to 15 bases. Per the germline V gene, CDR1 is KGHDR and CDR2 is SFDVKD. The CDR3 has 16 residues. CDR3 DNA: TGTGCCACCAGTGATAAGACCTCCAAAATTCAAGAGACCCAGTACTTC. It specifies CATSDKTSKIQETQYF.

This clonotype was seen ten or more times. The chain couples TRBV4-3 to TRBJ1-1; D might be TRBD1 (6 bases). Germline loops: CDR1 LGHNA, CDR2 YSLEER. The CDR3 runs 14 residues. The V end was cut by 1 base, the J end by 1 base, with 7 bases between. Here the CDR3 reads CASSQVTGNTEAFF. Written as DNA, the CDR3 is TGCGCCAGCAGCCAAGTGACAGGGAACACTGAAGCTTTCTTT.

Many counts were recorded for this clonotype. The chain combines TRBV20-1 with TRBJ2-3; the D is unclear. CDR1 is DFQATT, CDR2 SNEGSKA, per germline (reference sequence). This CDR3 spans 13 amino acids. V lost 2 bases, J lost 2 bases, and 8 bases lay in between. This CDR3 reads CSARPTATDTQYF. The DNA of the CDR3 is TGCAGTGCTAGACCTACCGCCACAGATACGCAGTATTTT.

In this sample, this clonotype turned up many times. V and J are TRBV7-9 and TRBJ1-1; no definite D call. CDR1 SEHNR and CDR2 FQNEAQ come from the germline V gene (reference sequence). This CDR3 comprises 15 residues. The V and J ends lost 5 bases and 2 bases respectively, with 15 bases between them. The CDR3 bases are TGTGCCAGCAGCCCGGGCGGGAACCGAAACACTGAAGCTTTCTTT. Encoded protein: CASSPGGNRNTEAFF.

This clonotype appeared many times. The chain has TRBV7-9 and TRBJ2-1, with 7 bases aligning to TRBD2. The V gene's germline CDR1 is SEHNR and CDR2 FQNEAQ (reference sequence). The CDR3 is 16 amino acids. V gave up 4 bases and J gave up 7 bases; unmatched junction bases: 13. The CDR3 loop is CASSWGPGAGDNEQFF. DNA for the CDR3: TGTGCCAGCAGCTGGGGACCTGGGGCGGGAGATAATGAGCAGTTCTTC.

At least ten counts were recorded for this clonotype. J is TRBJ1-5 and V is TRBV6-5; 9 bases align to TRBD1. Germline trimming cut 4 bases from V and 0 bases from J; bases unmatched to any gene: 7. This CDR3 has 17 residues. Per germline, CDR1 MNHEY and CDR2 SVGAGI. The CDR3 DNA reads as TGTGCCAGCAGTTTAGGACAGGGGAGGAATAGCAATCAGCCCCAGCATTTT. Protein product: CASSLGQGRNSNQPQHF.

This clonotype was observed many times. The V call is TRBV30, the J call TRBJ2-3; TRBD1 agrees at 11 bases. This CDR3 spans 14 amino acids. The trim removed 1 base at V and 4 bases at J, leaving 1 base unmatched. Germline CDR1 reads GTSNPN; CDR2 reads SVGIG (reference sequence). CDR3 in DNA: TGTGCCTGGAGTGGGACAGGGGGCGCAGATACGCAGTATTTT. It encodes CAWSGTGGADTQYF.

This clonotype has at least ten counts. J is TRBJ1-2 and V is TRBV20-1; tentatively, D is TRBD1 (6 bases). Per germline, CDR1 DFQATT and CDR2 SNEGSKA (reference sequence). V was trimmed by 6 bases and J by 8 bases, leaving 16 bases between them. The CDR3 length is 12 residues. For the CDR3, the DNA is TGCAGTGCCAGGGGTCGCTTTGGAGGCTACACCTTC. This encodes CSARGRFGGYTF.